This T cell receptor beta chain was retrieved from a study of blood T cell repertoires in COVID-19. Authors' analysis steps: Nucleated cell counts were estimated from reference gene primer amplification. Using immunoSEQ multiplex PCR, the repertoire was profiled, and TCRdb retains in-frame clones only, with some absent. V and J calls and clone size follow that table, whereas D and trimming were derived from the DNA. The table has tens of thousands of clones, approximately 81% seen once. This clone was counted a single time. The CDR3 contains 15 residues. CDR1 is KGHDR, CDR2 SFDVKD, per germline. V was clipped by 4 bases and J by 6 bases; unmatched bases: 6.

This TCR was recovered from a man older than 75 with acute or convalescent COVID-19. The chain combines TRBV24-1 with TRBJ2-1; TRBD2 matches 9 bases. Sequencing input: peripheral blood. This CDR3 is CATSDSSGEINEQFF. For the CDR3, the DNA is TGTGCCACCAGTGACTCTAGCGGGGAGATCAATGAGCAGTTCTTC.